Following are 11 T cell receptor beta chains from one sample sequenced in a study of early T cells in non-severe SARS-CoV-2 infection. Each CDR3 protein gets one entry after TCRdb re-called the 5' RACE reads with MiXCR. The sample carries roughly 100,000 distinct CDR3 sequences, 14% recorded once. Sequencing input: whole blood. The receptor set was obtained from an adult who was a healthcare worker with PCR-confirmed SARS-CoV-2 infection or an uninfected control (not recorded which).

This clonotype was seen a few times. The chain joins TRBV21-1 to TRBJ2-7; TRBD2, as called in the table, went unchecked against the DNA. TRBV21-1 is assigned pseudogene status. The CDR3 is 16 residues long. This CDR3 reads CASSPWTSGESYEQYF. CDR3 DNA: TGTGCCAGCAGCCCGTGGACTAGCGGGGAATCCTACGAGCAGTACTTC.

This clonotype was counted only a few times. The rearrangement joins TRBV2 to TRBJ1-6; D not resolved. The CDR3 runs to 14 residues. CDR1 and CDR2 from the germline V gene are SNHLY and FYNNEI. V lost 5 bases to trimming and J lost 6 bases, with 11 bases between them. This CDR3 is CASSYTVLNSPLHF. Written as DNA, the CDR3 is TGTGCCAGCAGTTATACAGTCCTTAATTCACCCCTCCACTTT.

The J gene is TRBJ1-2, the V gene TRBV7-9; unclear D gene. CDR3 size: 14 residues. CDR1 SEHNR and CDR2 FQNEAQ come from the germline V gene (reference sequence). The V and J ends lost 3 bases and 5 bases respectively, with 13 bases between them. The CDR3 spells CASSLEVQQYGYTF. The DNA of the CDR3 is TGTGCCAGCAGCTTGGAAGTACAGCAGTATGGCTACACCTTC.

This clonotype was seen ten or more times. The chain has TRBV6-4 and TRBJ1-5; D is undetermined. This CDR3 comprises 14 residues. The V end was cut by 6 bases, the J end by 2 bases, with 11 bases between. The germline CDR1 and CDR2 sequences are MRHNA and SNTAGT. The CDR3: CASSESVGNQPQHF. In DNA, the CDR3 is TGTGCCAGCAGCGAATCGGTCGGCAATCAGCCCCAGCATTTT.

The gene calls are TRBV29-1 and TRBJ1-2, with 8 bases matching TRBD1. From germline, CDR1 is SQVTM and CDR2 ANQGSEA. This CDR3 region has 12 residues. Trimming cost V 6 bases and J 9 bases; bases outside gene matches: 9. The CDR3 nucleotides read TGCAGCGTCAGCCGGGACAGGAGTCGCTACACCTTC. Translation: CSVSRDRSRYTF.

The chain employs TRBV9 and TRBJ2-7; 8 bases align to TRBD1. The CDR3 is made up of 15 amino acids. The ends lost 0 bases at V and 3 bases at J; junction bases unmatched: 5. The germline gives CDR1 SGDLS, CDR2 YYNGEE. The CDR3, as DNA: TGTGCCAGCAGCGTAGTTGGACAGGGCAACTACGAGCAGTACTTC. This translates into CASSVVGQGNYEQYF.

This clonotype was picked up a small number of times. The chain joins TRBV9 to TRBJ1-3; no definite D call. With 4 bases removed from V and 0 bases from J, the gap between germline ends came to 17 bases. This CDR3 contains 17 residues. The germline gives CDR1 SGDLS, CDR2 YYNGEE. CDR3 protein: CASSLLPLDISGNTIYF. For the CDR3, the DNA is TGTGCCAGCAGCCTGCTCCCCTTAGACATCTCTGGAAACACCATATATTTT.

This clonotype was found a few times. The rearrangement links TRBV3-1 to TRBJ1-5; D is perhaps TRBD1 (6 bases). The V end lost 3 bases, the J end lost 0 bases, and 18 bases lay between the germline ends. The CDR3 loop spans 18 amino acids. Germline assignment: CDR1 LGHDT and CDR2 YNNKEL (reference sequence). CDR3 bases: TGTGCCAGCAGCCACTCTGGACAGCTGAGGTATAGCAATCAGCCCCAGCATTTT. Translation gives CASSHSGQLRYSNQPQHF.

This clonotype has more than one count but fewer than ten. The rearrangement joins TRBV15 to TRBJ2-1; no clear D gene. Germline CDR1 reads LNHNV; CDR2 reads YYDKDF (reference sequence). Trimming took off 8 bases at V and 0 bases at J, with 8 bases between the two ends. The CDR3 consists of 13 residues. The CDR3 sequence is CATYSFSYNEQFF. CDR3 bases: TGTGCCACCTACTCCTTCTCCTACAATGAGCAGTTCTTC.

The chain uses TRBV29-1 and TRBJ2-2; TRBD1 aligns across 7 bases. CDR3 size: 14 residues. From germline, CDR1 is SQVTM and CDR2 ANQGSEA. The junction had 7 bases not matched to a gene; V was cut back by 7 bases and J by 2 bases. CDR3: CSGGWDSNTGELFF. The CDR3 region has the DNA TGCAGCGGAGGGTGGGACAGCAACACCGGGGAGCTGTTTTTT.

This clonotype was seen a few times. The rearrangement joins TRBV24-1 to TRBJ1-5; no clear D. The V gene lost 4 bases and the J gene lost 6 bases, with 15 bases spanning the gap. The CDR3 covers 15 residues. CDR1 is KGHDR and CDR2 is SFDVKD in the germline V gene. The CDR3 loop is CATSEDSDLGQPQHF. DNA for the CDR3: TGTGCCACCAGTGAGGACTCGGATTTAGGTCAGCCCCAGCATTTT.